This TCR beta chain was identified in a study of blood T cell repertoires in COVID-19. The CDR3 runs to 13 residues. With 4 bases clipped from V and 6 bases from J, the junction kept 2 bases outside the gene matches. Germline CDR1 MNHNY, CDR2 SVGAGI (reference sequence). Sequenced by immunoSEQ multiplex PCR; TCRdb stores in-frame clones only, minus some. This table holds approximately 70,000 clones, roughly 90% found once. The source is a woman in her fifties or sixties with acute or convalescent COVID-19. The specimen was peripheral blood. The rearrangement links TRBV6-6 to TRBJ2-2; 7 bases fit TRBD1. The DNA for the CDR3 is TGTGCCAGCAGTTCAGACAGGGCCGGGGAGCTGTTTTTT. Protein sequence: CASSSDRAGELFF.